Listed below are T cell receptor beta chains from one sample, sequenced in a study of shared clonotypes between healthy human individuals. Produced via immunoSEQ multiplex PCR; TCRdb's table is partial and in-frame only. The sample shows some 1,400,000 clones, 96% of them seen only once. Sequenced input: naive CD4+ T cells sorted from blood. The source of these receptors is a man younger than 45 in good health. Both conserved end residues are part of each CDR3. Each record gives: J gene, V gene, clone size, D gene, CDR3 protein, CDR3 DNA. A D gene is named only where the DNA matches it firmly. Expanded clones are given a class, and other clones once, few, many or no size at all.

TRBJ2-1 TRBV11-1 . TRBD2 CASSLVSGLANEQFF TGTGCCAGCAGCTTAGTTTCGGGACTAGCAAATGAGCAGTTCTTC
TRBJ1-1 TRBV18 . TRBD1 CASSPRTGAGTEAFF TGTGCCAGCTCACCTAGGACAGGGGCCGGCACTGAAGCTTTCTTT
TRBJ2-3 TRBV7-8 once . CASSLVASPDTQYF TGTGCCAGCAGCTTAGTAGCTAGCCCAGATACGCAGTATTTT
TRBJ2-1 TRBV7-4 . TRBD1 CASSSLTGTEQFF TGTGCCAGCAGCTCCCTGACAGGGACTGAGCAGTTCTTC
TRBJ1-4 TRBV5-4 few . CASSLDGDEKLFF TGTGCCAGCAGCTTGGATGGTGACGAAAAACTGTTTTTT
TRBJ2-1 TRBV28 . TRBD2 CASSFLSGSGNEQFF TGTGCCAGCAGTTTTCTTAGCGGGAGTGGTAATGAGCAGTTCTTC
TRBJ1-1 TRBV5-1 . . CASSGRETEAFF TGCGCCAGCAGCGGGAGGGAAACAGAAGCTTTCTTT
TRBJ2-7 TRBV2 . . CASSEEFYEQYF TGTGCCAGCAGTGAAGAATTCTACGAGCAGTACTTC
TRBJ2-7 TRBV27 . TRBD1 CASSLSGQLYEQYF TGTGCCAGCAGTTTATCGGGACAGCTTTACGAGCAGTACTTC
TRBJ2-5 TRBV18 . TRBD1 CASSPDRGRETQYF TGTGCCAGCTCTCCCGACAGGGGGCGAGAGACCCAGTACTTC
TRBJ2-7 TRBV18 . . CASSYGAPSYEQYF TGTGCCAGCTCCTACGGTGCCCCTTCCTACGAGCAGTACTTC
TRBJ2-1 TRBV19 once TRBD2 CASTGLAGGGASYNEQFF TGTGCCAGTACGGGACTAGCGGGAGGGGGTGCCTCCTACAATGAGCAGTTCTTC
TRBJ1-5 TRBV27 . . CASSLLQGKVQHF TGTGCCAGCAGTTTACTGCAGGGGAAGGTCCAGCATTTT
TRBJ2-2 TRBV6-1 . . CASSDYGLPSGELFF TGTGCCAGCAGTGACTACGGACTCCCATCCGGGGAGCTGTTTTTT
TRBJ2-7 TRBV5-6 . . CASSLPFGQYLVGQYF TGTGCCAGCAGCTTGCCCTTTGGGCAGTACCTCGTGGGGCAGTACTTC
TRBJ1-1 TRBV5-4 . TRBD1 CASSKHRGVNTEAFF TGTGCCAGCAGCAAACACAGGGGAGTGAACACTGAAGCTTTCTTT
TRBJ1-1 TRBV18 . . CASSGGLNTEAFF TGTGCCAGCTCAGGGGGCTTGAACACTGAAGCTTTCTTT
TRBJ2-1 TRBV19 . . CASSIQDSSYNEQFF TGTGCCAGTAGTATACAGGATAGCTCCTACAATGAGCAGTTCTTC
TRBJ2-1 TRBV5-5 . TRBD2 CASSLYSGRAYNEQFF TGTGCCAGCAGCCTTTATAGCGGGAGGGCCTACAATGAGCAGTTCTTC
TRBJ2-3 TRBV10-3 . . CAIRRGSNTQYF TGTGCCATCAGAAGAGGGAGTAATACGCAGTATTTT
TRBJ2-1 TRBV29-1 . . CSGCRGQTNNEQFF TGCAGCGGATGCCGGGGCCAAACTAACAATGAGCAGTTCTTC
TRBJ2-3 TRBV9 . . CASSATTDTQYF TGTGCCAGCAGCGCGACAACAGATACGCAGTATTTT
TRBJ1-4 TRBV7-2 . TRBD1 CASSFDTGGEKLFF TGTGCCAGCAGCTTCGATACAGGGGGTGAAAAACTGTTTTTT
TRBJ1-1 TRBV25-1 . . CASRSRGGVNTEAFF TGTGCCAGCAGGAGCCGGGGCGGAGTGAACACTGAAGCTTTCTTT
TRBJ1-1 TRBV18 . . CASSPPAGLRSEAFF TGTGCCAGCTCACCACCTGCGGGGCTTCGATCTGAAGCTTTCTTT
TRBJ1-5 TRBV18 . . CASSPSEGLISNQPQHF TGTGCCAGCTCACCCTCCGAGGGGCTTATTAGCAATCAGCCCCAGCATTTT
TRBJ2-7 TRBV19 once TRBD2 CASASGFSYEQYF TGTGCCAGCGCTAGCGGCTTTTCCTACGAGCAGTACTTC
TRBJ2-7 TRBV19 . TRBD2 CASSIAPGLGYEQYF TGTGCCAGTAGTATAGCCCCGGGACTAGGTTACGAGCAGTACTTC
TRBJ2-1 TRBV28 . . CASSLKYEQFF TGTGCCAGCAGTTTGAAGTATGAGCAGTTCTTC
TRBJ2-5 TRBV5-5 . . CASSFLAGGAEGQETQYF TGTGCCAGCAGCTTTTTGGCTGGAGGGGCTGAGGGCCAAGAGACCCAGTACTTC
TRBJ2-2 TRBV9 . . CASSAQGTGELFF TGTGCCAGCAGCGCCCAGGGCACCGGGGAGCTGTTTTTT
TRBJ1-1 TRBV29-1 . . CSVDWGALGTEAFF TGCAGCGTTGATTGGGGGGCGCTCGGCACTGAAGCTTTCTTT
TRBJ1-1 TRBV7-2 . TRBD1 CASSLALGGEAFF TGTGCCAGCAGCTTAGCGTTAGGGGGCGAAGCTTTCTTT
TRBJ1-1 TRBV2 . . CASSTQGEAFF TGTGCCAGCAGTACACAGGGTGAAGCTTTCTTT
TRBJ1-4 TRBV15 . . CATSRVLGAGSNEKLFF TGTGCCACCAGCAGGGTACTGGGGGCTGGTTCGAATGAAAAACTGTTTTTT
TRBJ2-5 TRBV19 . TRBD2 CASRLVAGDETQYF TGTGCCAGTAGATTGGTAGCGGGAGATGAGACCCAGTACTTC
TRBJ2-5 TRBV9 once . CASSWDYQETQYF TGTGCCAGCAGCTGGGACTACCAAGAGACCCAGTACTTC
TRBJ2-7 TRBV28 . TRBD1 CASSTVTGTGNEQYF TGTGCCAGCAGTACAGTCACCGGGACAGGGAACGAGCAGTACTTC
TRBJ2-7 TRBV7-9 once TRBD2 CASSSSGRTHEQYF TGTGCCAGCAGTTCTAGCGGGAGGACCCACGAGCAGTACTTC
TRBJ2-2 TRBV2 . TRBD2 CASRMGNGRAGGELFF TGTGCCAGCAGAATGGGGAACGGGAGGGCAGGCGGGGAGCTGTTTTTT
TRBJ2-1 TRBV6-5 . TRBD1 CASKGQGYNEQFF TGTGCCAGCAAGGGACAGGGCTACAATGAGCAGTTCTTC
TRBJ2-1 TRBV7-2 . . CASSQGRGLGRNEQFF TGTGCCAGCAGCCAGGGGCGGGGCCTTGGTCGGAATGAGCAGTTCTTC
TRBJ2-3 TRBV4-3 . . CASSQDLVTDTQYF TGCGCCAGCAGCCAAGATCTCGTCACAGATACGCAGTATTTT
TRBJ2-5 TRBV27 . . CASRRQETQYF TGTGCCAGCAGACGACAGGAGACCCAGTACTTC
TRBJ2-5 TRBV7-2 . TRBD2 CASSRGLAEQETQYF TGTGCCAGCAGCAGGGGACTAGCGGAACAAGAGACCCAGTACTTC
TRBJ2-6 TRBV7-8 . . CASSPWPISSPSGANVLTF TGTGCCAGCAGCCCCTGGCCAATTTCGAGCCCCTCTGGGGCCAACGTCCTGACTTTC
TRBJ2-5 TRBV28 . . CASSLSAGETQYF TGTGCCAGCAGTTTAAGTGCGGGAGAGACCCAGTACTTC
TRBJ1-4 TRBV7-9 . . CASSFREEDEKLFF TGTGCCAGCAGCTTCAGGGAGGAGGATGAAAAACTGTTTTTT
TRBJ1-5 TRBV28 . . CASSLSEQPQHF TGTGCCAGCAGTTTATCTGAGCAGCCCCAGCATTTT
TRBJ1-1 TRBV29-1 . . CSVNTALTEAFF TGCAGCGTTAATACAGCGCTCACTGAAGCTTTCTTT
TRBJ2-3 TRBV6-5 . . CASSPSRDTQYF TGTGCCAGCAGTCCCTCAAGGGATACGCAGTATTTT
TRBJ2-5 TRBV29-1 . . CRSSRVAQYF TGCAGGTCTTCCCGAGTGGCCCAGTACTTC
TRBJ2-3 TRBV28 . TRBD2 CASSGLAGGPGTQYF TGTGCCAGCAGTGGACTAGCGGGAGGGCCGGGTACGCAGTATTTT
TRBJ2-7 TRBV18 . . CASSPLQFYEQYF TGTGCCAGCTCACCATTACAATTCTACGAGCAGTACTTC